This TCR beta chain was captured in a study of HIV-infected children after antiretroviral therapy interruption. On the study more broadly: Interruption group median age about 9.5 years; continuous group about 8 years. For the interruption arm, samples span week 0 through about 3 years after study end. Study-wide results and limits: The CD45RA+ naive sort may contain some EMRA or stem memory cells.

The sample holds a few counts of this clonotype. What it binds is unknown. The CDR3 runs to 15 residues. V dropped 1 base and J dropped 3 bases, with 10 bases sitting between them. Germline V gives CDR1 MGHRA, CDR2 YSYEKL. Stated treatment: PENTA 11 planned treatment interruption arm or continuous ART arm. Sorting from thawed PBMCs isolated naive CD4+ CD45RA+ CD45RO- T cells. The TCR library was built from RNA with a 3' RACE protocol and unique molecular identifiers. TCRdb processed the 3' RACE reads anew with MiXCR; each CDR3 protein has one entry. The sample lists approximately 95,000 distinct CDR3 sequences; roughly 6.7% were seen once.

The sequence came from a pool of human donors with HIV. The chain is built from TRBV4-1 and TRBJ1-3; D not resolved. Sequenced here: CD45RA+ CD4+ T cells from PBMCs, pooled from several time points, sampled from a donor given antiretroviral therapy, either interrupted or continuous. Subset given: naive CD4+ CD45RA+ CD45RO- T cells. The CDR3 protein is CASSQVGGNGNTIYF. Written as DNA, the CDR3 is TGCGCCAGCAGCCAAGTTGGCGGGAATGGAAACACCATATATTTT.